The sequence of this TCR beta chain was determined in a study of response to subunit inactivated influenza vaccine. The study's findings and limits: Authors suggested each seasonal flu vaccination may recruit only limited numbers of new T cells.

Germline values: CDR1 SGHRS, CDR2 YFSETQ. The CDR3 has 16 amino acids. Trimming at V came to 4 bases and at J to 1 base, leaving 5 bases not matched to a gene. TCRdb called the RT-PCR reads again in MiXCR, with one record for every CDR3 protein. Of some 640,000 distinct CDR3 sequences listed, approximately 15% were seen once; the top ten hold around 7%. This clonotype was detected a few times. Its cognate antigen is unknown. This receptor was obtained from a man aged 50 to 59 who received an inactivated influenza vaccine. The V gene is TRBV5-1, the J gene TRBJ2-6, with 7 positions matching TRBD2. Sequencing used PBMCs from blood, obtained less than 15 days before vaccination. CDR3 residues: CASSLWGGSGANVLTF. The CDR3 region has the DNA TGCGCCAGCAGCCTGTGGGGGGGATCTGGGGCCAACGTCCTGACTTTC.